This T cell receptor (beta chain) was obtained from a study of identical twins. TCRdb re-called the 5' RACE reads with MiXCR, one entry per CDR3 protein. The sample includes 450,000 or so distinct CDR3 sequences, roughly a quarter of them seen just once. These data were also reused for a study on T cells expressing NK-cell markers. As that study records: Sorting in several experiments was restricted by an anti-gamma-delta TCR antibody to alpha-beta TCR T cells. These clonotypes additionally ranked first within the CD3+CD56-NKG2C+ fraction of a few donors.

Sequencing input: CD4+ T cells sorted from blood. The sequence derives from a woman aged 18-29 years in good health.

This CDR3 is CTISPPLAGGLKDTGELFF. The CDR3 bases are TGTACCATCAGTCCTCCTTTGGCGGGAGGGTTAAAGGACACCGGGGAGCTGTTTTTT. The rearrangement joins TRBV12-3 or TRBV12-4 to TRBJ2-2, with TRBD2 identical over 9 bases. This CDR3 has 19 amino acids.